Listed below are T cell receptor beta chains from one sample, sequenced in a study of blood T cell repertoires in COVID-19. TCRdb's copy holds only in-frame clones and misses some; the assay was immunoSEQ multiplex PCR. The table includes about 80,000 clones, 70% to 90% detected once. The sequencing sample was made of peripheral blood. These receptors were obtained from an elderly woman with active or convalescent COVID-19. Both conserved end residues are part of each CDR3. Each record gives: J gene, clone size, D gene, V gene, CDR3 protein, CDR3 DNA. A D gene is named only where the DNA matches it firmly. Clone size is not always given. Where it is, it says once, few, many or a class for expanded clones.

j_gene: TRBJ2-3; abundance: -; d_gene: TRBD2; v_gene: TRBV19; CDR3aa: CASSIPSAGGYTDTQYF; CDR3nt: TGTGCCAGTAGTATCCCCAGCGCGGGAGGTTACACAGATACGCAGTATTTT
j_gene: TRBJ1-6; abundance: -; d_gene: -; v_gene: TRBV6-2/TRBV6-3; CDR3aa: CASSYEGWNSPLHF; CDR3nt: TGTGCCAGCAGTTACGAGGGCTGGAATTCACCCCTCCACTTT
j_gene: TRBJ2-1; abundance: -; d_gene: -; v_gene: TRBV5-4; CDR3aa: CASSLGSRTYNEQFF; CDR3nt: TGTGCCAGCAGCTTGGGGTCCAGGACCTACAATGAGCAGTTCTTC
j_gene: TRBJ1-2; abundance: -; d_gene: -; v_gene: TRBV18; CDR3aa: CASSPRASGGYTF; CDR3nt: TGTGCCAGCTCACCGAGGGCTTCGGGGGGCTACACCTTC
j_gene: TRBJ1-3; abundance: few; d_gene: -; v_gene: TRBV5-4; CDR3aa: CASGPGAGNTIYF; CDR3nt: TGTGCCAGCGGCCCAGGGGCTGGAAACACCATATATTTT
j_gene: TRBJ2-1; abundance: -; d_gene: TRBD2; v_gene: TRBV2; CDR3aa: CASSDLAGGRGEQFF; CDR3nt: TGTGCCAGCAGTGACCTAGCGGGGGGTCGAGGTGAGCAGTTCTTC
j_gene: TRBJ2-1; abundance: -; d_gene: TRBD2; v_gene: TRBV6-2/TRBV6-3; CDR3aa: CASSYGQRGDYNEQFF; CDR3nt: TGTGCCAGCAGTTATGGGCAGCGGGGGGACTACAATGAGCAGTTCTTC
j_gene: TRBJ1-2; abundance: -; d_gene: TRBD1; v_gene: TRBV29-1; CDR3aa: CSVTGAGGYTF; CDR3nt: TGCAGCGTCACAGGGGCTGGCGGCTACACCTTC
j_gene: TRBJ2-3; abundance: -; d_gene: -; v_gene: TRBV7-2; CDR3aa: CAGGGTDTQYF; CDR3nt: TGTGCCGGGGGCGGGACAGATACGCAGTATTTT
j_gene: TRBJ2-5; abundance: -; d_gene: -; v_gene: TRBV7-2; CDR3aa: CASSLGVSSTRGETQYF; CDR3nt: TGTGCCAGCAGCTTAGGAGTTTCTAGCACCAGGGGAGAGACCCAGTACTTC
j_gene: TRBJ1-1; abundance: -; d_gene: -; v_gene: TRBV6-5; CDR3aa: CASSRTVLNTEAFF; CDR3nt: TGTGCCAGCAGCAGGACAGTTCTAAACACTGAAGCTTTCTTT
j_gene: TRBJ2-7; abundance: -; d_gene: TRBD1; v_gene: TRBV5-1; CDR3aa: CASSPIPGTGYEQYF; CDR3nt: TGCGCCAGCAGCCCCATACCCGGGACAGGGTACGAGCAGTACTTC
j_gene: TRBJ1-5; abundance: once; d_gene: -; v_gene: TRBV3-1/TRBV3-2; CDR3aa: CASSRTHNQPQHF; CDR3nt: TGTGCCAGCAGCCGGACTCATAATCAGCCCCAGCATTTT
j_gene: TRBJ2-1; abundance: -; d_gene: -; v_gene: TRBV5-4; CDR3aa: CASTLSGHGNEQFF; CDR3nt: TGTGCCAGCACTCTTTCGGGACATGGCAATGAGCAGTTCTTC
j_gene: TRBJ2-2; abundance: -; d_gene: -; v_gene: TRBV5-1; CDR3aa: CASSLVSGGRELFF; CDR3nt: TGCGCCAGCAGCTTGGTTAGCGGAGGACGGGAGCTGTTTTTT
j_gene: TRBJ2-7; abundance: -; d_gene: -; v_gene: TRBV7-6; CDR3aa: CASSLGTLSGEQYF; CDR3nt: TGTGCCAGCAGCCTCGGGACTTTATCGGGGGAGCAGTACTTC
j_gene: TRBJ2-7; abundance: -; d_gene: TRBD2; v_gene: TRBV6-2/TRBV6-3; CDR3aa: CASSYERLAGEEQYF; CDR3nt: TGTGCCAGCAGTTACGAAAGACTAGCGGGGGAAGAGCAGTACTTC
j_gene: TRBJ2-7; abundance: -; d_gene: TRBD2; v_gene: TRBV5-6; CDR3aa: CASSFRTSGRPLSSYEQYF; CDR3nt: TGTGCCAGCAGCTTTCGGACTAGCGGGAGACCTCTAAGCTCCTACGAGCAGTACTTC
j_gene: TRBJ2-1; abundance: -; d_gene: -; v_gene: TRBV7-2; CDR3aa: CASSLALGASSYNEQFF; CDR3nt: TGTGCCAGCAGCTTAGCGCTGGGCGCAAGCTCCTACAATGAGCAGTTCTTC
j_gene: TRBJ2-3; abundance: few; d_gene: -; v_gene: TRBV13; CDR3aa: CASTSGSVVSTQYF; CDR3nt: TGTGCCAGCACCTCCGGGAGTGTAGTATCTACGCAGTATTTT
j_gene: TRBJ2-7; abundance: few; d_gene: -; v_gene: TRBV7-9; CDR3aa: CASSLSVYEQYF; CDR3nt: TGTGCCAGCAGCTTATCGGTGTACGAGCAGTACTTC
j_gene: TRBJ1-5; abundance: -; d_gene: -; v_gene: TRBV19; CDR3aa: CASSMEGWNNQPQHF; CDR3nt: TGTGCCAGTAGTATGGAGGGGTGGAACAATCAGCCCCAGCATTTT
j_gene: TRBJ1-4; abundance: -; d_gene: -; v_gene: TRBV19; CDR3aa: CASSISRAEKLFF; CDR3nt: TGTGCCAGTAGTATATCCAGGGCTGAAAAACTGTTTTTT
j_gene: TRBJ2-2; abundance: -; d_gene: -; v_gene: TRBV19; CDR3aa: CASMEGSVTGELFF; CDR3nt: TGTGCCTCTATGGAGGGAAGCGTCACCGGGGAGCTGTTTTTT
j_gene: TRBJ2-3; abundance: -; d_gene: TRBD2; v_gene: TRBV27; CDR3aa: CASSLFGVAGGPDTQYF; CDR3nt: TGTGCCAGCAGTTTATTTGGGGTAGCGGGGGGGCCAGATACGCAGTATTTT
j_gene: TRBJ1-4; abundance: -; d_gene: -; v_gene: TRBV30; CDR3aa: CAWSVRREKLFF; CDR3nt: TGTGCCTGGAGTGTGAGGAGGGAAAAACTGTTTTTT
j_gene: TRBJ1-5; abundance: -; d_gene: -; v_gene: TRBV28; CDR3aa: CASSEDSINNQPQHF; CDR3nt: TGTGCCAGCAGTGAGGACAGCATTAACAATCAGCCCCAGCATTTT
j_gene: TRBJ1-4; abundance: -; d_gene: -; v_gene: TRBV28; CDR3aa: CASSLAGGGSEKLFF; CDR3nt: TGTGCCAGCAGTTTGGCGGGGGGCGGAAGTGAAAAACTGTTTTTT
j_gene: TRBJ2-7; abundance: few; d_gene: -; v_gene: TRBV14; CDR3aa: CASSRQIFYEQYF; CDR3nt: TGTGCCAGCAGTAGACAGATTTTCTACGAGCAGTACTTC
j_gene: TRBJ2-7; abundance: -; d_gene: -; v_gene: TRBV2; CDR3aa: CASRRDRMYEQYF; CDR3nt: TGTGCCAGCAGGCGGGACCGGATGTACGAGCAGTACTTC
j_gene: TRBJ2-7; abundance: -; d_gene: TRBD1; v_gene: TRBV6-6; CDR3aa: CASRPRDRAYEQYF; CDR3nt: TGTGCCAGCAGACCCCGGGACAGGGCCTACGAGCAGTACTTC
j_gene: TRBJ2-1; abundance: -; d_gene: -; v_gene: TRBV5-8; CDR3aa: CASNILGGRTNNEQFF; CDR3nt: TGTGCCAGCAACATCCTGGGGGGGCGGACAAACAATGAGCAGTTCTTC
j_gene: TRBJ2-3; abundance: -; d_gene: TRBD1; v_gene: TRBV5-5; CDR3aa: CASSLRTGFTDTQYF; CDR3nt: TGTGCCAGCAGCTTGAGGACAGGATTCACAGATACGCAGTATTTT
j_gene: TRBJ1-6; abundance: -; d_gene: -; v_gene: TRBV6-2/TRBV6-3; CDR3aa: CASSYGTTGNSPLHF; CDR3nt: TGTGCCAGCAGTTACGGGACTACTGGGAATTCACCCCTCCACTTT
j_gene: TRBJ2-7; abundance: -; d_gene: TRBD1; v_gene: TRBV29-1; CDR3aa: CSVTGTGGSYEQYF; CDR3nt: TGCAGCGTCACCGGGACAGGGGGCTCCTACGAGCAGTACTTC
j_gene: TRBJ1-6; abundance: once; d_gene: -; v_gene: TRBV7-8; CDR3aa: CASSPSRATKLALHF; CDR3nt: TGTGCCAGCAGCCCCTCCCGGGCGACTAAACTCGCCCTCCACTTT
j_gene: TRBJ2-5; abundance: -; d_gene: TRBD1; v_gene: TRBV18; CDR3aa: CASSPDRAETQYF; CDR3nt: TGTGCCAGCTCACCCGACAGGGCTGAGACCCAGTACTTC
j_gene: TRBJ2-2; abundance: -; d_gene: TRBD2; v_gene: TRBV30; CDR3aa: CAWRPSGEGGELFF; CDR3nt: TGTGCCTGGAGACCCAGCGGGGAAGGCGGGGAGCTGTTTTTT
j_gene: TRBJ2-5; abundance: -; d_gene: -; v_gene: TRBV27; CDR3aa: CASSLSYAVVATQYF; CDR3nt: TGTGCCAGCAGTTTATCGTATGCGGTAGTAGCGACCCAGTACTTC